This T cell receptor beta chain was profiled in a study of patients and donors after allogeneic stem cell transplantation (dated by TCRdb to 2020 to 2021). Of note for this clonotype: Its antigen target is currently unknown. Base quality data are lacking; no much larger clone is found one base away.

V is reduced by 4 bases and J by 2 bases, leaving a spacing of 9 bases between them. The germline V gene (reference sequence) yields SGHKS for CDR1 and YYEKEE for CDR2. The CDR3 contains 13 residues, cysteine and phenylalanine counted. Here the CDR3 DNA is all that survives: 39 bases in frame from base 1. The library was produced with RT-PCR. Sequenced using a NextSeq 550. The public reads were reanalyzed by TCRdb: fastp trimming at Q25, MiXCR alignment, in-frame beta chains only. Rows are combined by CDR3 protein, so each entry shows the most common genes and DNA. This sample gives 800,000 to 1,000,000 distinct CDR3 sequences in total; approximately 19% of them show up just once. Clones ranked in the top ten supply 5% to 6.5% of the sample.

The source of this sequence is a human donor who was either an allogeneic HSCT recipient or a stem cell or donor lymphocyte infusion donor (not recorded which). It is not recorded whose cells these are; they may come from a transplant donor. The chain couples TRBV5-5 to TRBJ1-1; 5 matching bases give a weak D call of TRBD1. What was sequenced was blood, either unsorted or a sorted T cell fraction (not recorded which). The CDR3: CASSVTANTEAFF. The DNA reads as follows: TGTGCCAGCAGCGTGACAGCTAACACTGAAGCTTTCTTT.